The T cell receptor beta chain under discussion was sequenced for a study of blood T cell repertoires in COVID-19. Background on the study: Sites in the United States, Italy and Spain provided acute and convalescent COVID-19 samples.

Germline lookup yields CDR1 SQVTM and CDR2 ANQGSEA. The V segment lost 6 bases and the J segment 4 bases; nucleotides outside the gene matches: 15. This CDR3 spans 16 amino acids. The repertoire was sequenced with immunoSEQ multiplex PCR; TCRdb's copy has only in-frame clones and lacks some. Of approximately 260,000 clones listed, 75% to 90% are singletons. The sequence was collected from a woman between 55 and 75 years old with active or convalescent COVID-19. The sample consisted of peripheral blood. This chain links TRBV29-1 with TRBJ1-1, with 9 nucleotides matching TRBD1. CDR3 protein: CSVETQGAPRGTEAFF. The CDR3 nucleotides are TGCAGCGTCGAAACACAGGGGGCCCCCAGGGGCACTGAAGCTTTCTTT. The full variable domain, with the rest looked up from reference TRBV29-1 and TRBJ1-1, is SAVISQKPSRDICQRGTSLTIQCQVDSQVTMMFWYRQQPGQSLTLIATANQGSEATYESGFVIDKFPISRPNLTFSTLTVSNMSPEDSSIYLCSVETQGAPRGTEAFFGQGTRLTVV.